This TCR beta chain was captured in a study of CXCR3-negative and CXCR3-positive naive CD8 T cells. Points from the study as a whole: TRBV-TRBJ usage matched between naive CXCR3-negative and CXCR3-positive cells but not between memory cells. Relative to CXCR3-negative naive cells, CXCR3-positive naive cells had more hydrophobic TRB CDR3s.

Worth noting for this clonotype: The antigen is not known.

TRB cDNA libraries were made by UMI-labeled 5' RACE. For each CDR3 protein, TCRdb gives one entry from its re-call of the 5' RACE reads, without DNA. This sample's table has some 64,000 distinct CDR3 sequences. CDR3 length equals 12 residues. In germline, CDR1 is LGHDT, CDR2 YNNKEL (reference sequence). The receptor's source is a human donor in good health. Some clones in this sample may be carry-over from other donors' samples. The material sequenced was naive CXCR3+ CD8+ T cells from blood. The subset: CD45RO-CCR7+CD27+CD95- naive CD8+ T cells expressing CXCR3 (TNR3+). The chain couples TRBV3-1 to TRBJ2-7. This chain's CDR3 is CASSQVPYEQYF.